This T cell receptor beta chain was identified during a study of blood T cells in healthy people across ages. General study points: With donor CMV status unknown, expanded clonotype changes were possibly confounded.

Using a J-beta primer mix together with a sample-barcoded 5' primer, a second PCR was run for about 6 to 12 cycles. TCRdb reprocessed the 5' RACE reads with MiXCR, giving one entry per CDR3 protein. The sample lists 750,000 to 1,000,000 distinct CDR3 sequences, about 27% occurring once. Trimming took off 7 bases at V and 0 bases at J, with 11 bases between the two ends. The CDR3 runs to 14 residues. In germline, CDR1 is MRHNA, CDR2 SNTAGT. This clonotype was detected many times. Antigen specificity is unknown. These data were also filed under a second study, of T cells of mothers and their children. That paper notes: Clones that were microchimeric and persistent were not detected among T cells.

This chain joins TRBV6-4 and TRBJ2-3; D perhaps matches TRBD2 (5 bases). Sequencing was carried out using blood. This clonotype originated in a woman aged 40 to 55 in good health. In DNA form, the CDR3 reads TGTGCCAGCAATGATGAGGGAAGCACAGATACGCAGTATTTT. This codes for CASNDEGSTDTQYF.